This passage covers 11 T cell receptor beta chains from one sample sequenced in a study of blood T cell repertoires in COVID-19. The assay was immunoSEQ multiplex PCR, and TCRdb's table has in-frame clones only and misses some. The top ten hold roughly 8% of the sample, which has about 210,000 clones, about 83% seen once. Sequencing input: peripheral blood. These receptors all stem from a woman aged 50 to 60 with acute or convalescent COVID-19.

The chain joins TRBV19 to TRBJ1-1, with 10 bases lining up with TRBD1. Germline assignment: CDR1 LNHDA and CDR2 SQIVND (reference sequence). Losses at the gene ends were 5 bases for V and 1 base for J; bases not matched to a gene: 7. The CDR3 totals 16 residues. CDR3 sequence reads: CASSLRTGGRNTEAFF. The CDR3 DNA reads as TGTGCCAGTAGTCTTCGGACAGGGGGAAGGAACACTGAAGCTTTCTTT. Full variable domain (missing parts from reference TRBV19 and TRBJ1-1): DGGITQSPKYLFRKEGQNVTLSCEQNLNHDAMYWYRQDPGQGLRLIYYSQIVNDFQKGDIAEGYSVSREKKESFPLTVTSAQKNPTAFYLCASSLRTGGRNTEAFFGQGTRLTVV.

CDR3 region: CASSLTSGGYEQYF. The CDR3 nucleotides read TGTGCCAGCAGCTTAACTAGCGGCGGCTACGAGCAGTACTTC. V and J are TRBV6-5 and TRBJ2-7; TRBD2 matches 8 bases. The J segment lost 3 bases and the V segment lost 6 bases, leaving 7 bases of the junction unmatched. Germline-derived CDR1 and CDR2 are MNHEY and SVGAGI. CDR3 length equals 14 residues.

CDR3 residues: CASSEGGLQTQYF. CDR3 nucleotides: TGTGCCAGCAGCGAGGGGGGGCTGCAGACCCAGTACTTC. The chain employs TRBV11-2 and TRBJ2-5; tentative D call: TRBD2 (7 bases). Trimming left V 5 bases short and J 6 bases short, with 13 bases between. Per the germline V gene, CDR1 is SGHAT and CDR2 is FQNNGV. The CDR3 runs to 13 residues.

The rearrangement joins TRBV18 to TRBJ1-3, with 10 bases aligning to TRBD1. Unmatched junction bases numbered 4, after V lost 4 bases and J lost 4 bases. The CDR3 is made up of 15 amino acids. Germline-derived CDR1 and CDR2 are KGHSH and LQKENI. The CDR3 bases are TGTGCCAGCTCACGACAGGGGGCGGACGGAAACACCATATATTTT. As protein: CASSRQGADGNTIYF.

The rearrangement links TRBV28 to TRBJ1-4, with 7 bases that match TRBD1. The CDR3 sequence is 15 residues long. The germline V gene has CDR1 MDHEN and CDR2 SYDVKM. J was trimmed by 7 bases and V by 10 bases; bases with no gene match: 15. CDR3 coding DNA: TGTGCCACCTACCTCAACAGGGGATGGGGTGAAAAACTGTTTTTT. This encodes CATYLNRGWGEKLFF.

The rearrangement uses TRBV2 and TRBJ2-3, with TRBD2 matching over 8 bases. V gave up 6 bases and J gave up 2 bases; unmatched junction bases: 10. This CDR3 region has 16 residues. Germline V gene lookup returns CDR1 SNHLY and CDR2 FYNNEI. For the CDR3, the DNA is TGTGCCAGCAGAAGCCCGCAGCGGGAGTTCACAGATACGCAGTATTTT. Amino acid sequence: CASRSPQREFTDTQYF.

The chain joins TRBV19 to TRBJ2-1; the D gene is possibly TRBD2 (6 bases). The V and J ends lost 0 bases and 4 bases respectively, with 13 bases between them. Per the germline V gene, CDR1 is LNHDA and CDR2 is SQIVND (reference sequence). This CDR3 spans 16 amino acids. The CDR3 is CASSIDGVAAYNEQFF. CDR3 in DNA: TGTGCCAGTAGTATAGATGGGGTAGCGGCATACAATGAGCAGTTCTTC. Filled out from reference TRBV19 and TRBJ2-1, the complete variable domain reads DGGITQSPKYLFRKEGQNVTLSCEQNLNHDAMYWYRQDPGQGLRLIYYSQIVNDFQKGDIAEGYSVSREKKESFPLTVTSAQKNPTAFYLCASSIDGVAAYNEQFFGPGTRLTVL.

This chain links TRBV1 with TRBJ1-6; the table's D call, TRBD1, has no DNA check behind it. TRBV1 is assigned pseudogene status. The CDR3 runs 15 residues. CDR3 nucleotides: TGCACCAGCAGCCAAGCACAGAAACCTAATTCACCCCTCCACTTT. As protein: CTSSQAQKPNSPLHF.

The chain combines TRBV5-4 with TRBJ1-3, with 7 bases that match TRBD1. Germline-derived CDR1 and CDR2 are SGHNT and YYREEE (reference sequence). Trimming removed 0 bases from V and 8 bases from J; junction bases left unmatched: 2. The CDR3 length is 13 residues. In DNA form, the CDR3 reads TGTGCCAGCAGCTTGGGACAGGGTTACACCATATATTTT. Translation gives CASSLGQGYTIYF.

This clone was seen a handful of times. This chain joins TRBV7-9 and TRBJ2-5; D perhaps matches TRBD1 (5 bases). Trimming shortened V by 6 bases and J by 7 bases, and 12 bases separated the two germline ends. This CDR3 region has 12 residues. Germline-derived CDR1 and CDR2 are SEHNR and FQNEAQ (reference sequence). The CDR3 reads CASRGPPGTQYF. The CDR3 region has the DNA TGTGCCAGCAGGGGGCCACCGGGGACCCAGTACTTC.

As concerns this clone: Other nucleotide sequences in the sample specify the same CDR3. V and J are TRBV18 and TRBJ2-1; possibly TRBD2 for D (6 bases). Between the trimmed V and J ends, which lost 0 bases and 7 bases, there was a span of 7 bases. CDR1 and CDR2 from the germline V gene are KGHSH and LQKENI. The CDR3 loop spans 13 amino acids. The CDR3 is CASSPPGGNEQFF. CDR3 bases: TGTGCCAGCTCACCACCCGGGGGTAATGAGCAGTTCTTC. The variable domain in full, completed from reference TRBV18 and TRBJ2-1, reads NAGVMQNPRHLVRRRGQEARLRCSPMKGHSHVYWYRQLPEEGLKFMVYLQKENIIDESGMPKERFSAEFPKEGPSILRIQQVVRGDSAAYFCASSPPGGNEQFFGPGTRLTVL.